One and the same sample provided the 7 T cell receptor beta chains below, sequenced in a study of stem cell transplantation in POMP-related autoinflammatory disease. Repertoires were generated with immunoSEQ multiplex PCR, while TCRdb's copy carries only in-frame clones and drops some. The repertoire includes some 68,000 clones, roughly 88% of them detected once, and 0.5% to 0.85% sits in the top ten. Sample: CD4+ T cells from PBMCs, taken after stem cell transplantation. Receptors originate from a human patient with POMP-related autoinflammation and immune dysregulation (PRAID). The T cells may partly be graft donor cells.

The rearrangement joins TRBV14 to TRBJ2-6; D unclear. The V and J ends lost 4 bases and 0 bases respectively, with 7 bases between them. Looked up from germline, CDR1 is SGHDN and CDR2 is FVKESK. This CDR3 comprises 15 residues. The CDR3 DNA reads TGTGCCAGCAGCCGGTGGCCCTCTGGGGCCAACGTCCTGACTTTC. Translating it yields CASSRWPSGANVLTF. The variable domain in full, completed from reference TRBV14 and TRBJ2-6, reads EAGVTQFPSHSVIEKGQTVTLRCDPISGHDNLYWYRRVMGKEIKFLLHFVKESKQDESGMPNNRFLAERTGGTYSTLKVQPAELEDSGVYFCASSRWPSGANVLTFGAGSRLTVL.

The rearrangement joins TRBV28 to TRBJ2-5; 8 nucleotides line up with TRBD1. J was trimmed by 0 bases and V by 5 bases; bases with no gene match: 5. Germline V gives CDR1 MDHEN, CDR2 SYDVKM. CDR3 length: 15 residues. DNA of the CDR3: TGTGCCAGCAGTCCCCCGGACAGGGACCAAGAGACCCAGTACTTC. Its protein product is CASSPPDRDQETQYF.

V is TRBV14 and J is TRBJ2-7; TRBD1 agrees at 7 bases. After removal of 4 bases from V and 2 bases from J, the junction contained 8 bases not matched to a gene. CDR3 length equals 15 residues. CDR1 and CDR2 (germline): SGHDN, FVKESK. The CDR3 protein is CASSRRQGPAYEQYF. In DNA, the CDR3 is TGTGCCAGCAGCCGAAGACAGGGTCCCGCCTACGAGCAGTACTTC.

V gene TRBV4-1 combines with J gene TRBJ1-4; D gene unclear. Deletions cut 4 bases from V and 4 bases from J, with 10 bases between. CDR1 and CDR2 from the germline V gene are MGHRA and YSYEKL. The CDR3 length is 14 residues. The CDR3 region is CASSPWRYNEKLFF. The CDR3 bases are TGCGCCAGCAGCCCCTGGAGGTATAATGAAAAACTGTTTTTT.

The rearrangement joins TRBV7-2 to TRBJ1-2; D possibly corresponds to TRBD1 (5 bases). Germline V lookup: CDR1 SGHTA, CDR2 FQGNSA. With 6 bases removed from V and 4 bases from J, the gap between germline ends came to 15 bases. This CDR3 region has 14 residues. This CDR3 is CASSSGAGPYGYTF. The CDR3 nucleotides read TGTGCCAGCAGTTCCGGGGCAGGGCCCTATGGCTACACCTTC.

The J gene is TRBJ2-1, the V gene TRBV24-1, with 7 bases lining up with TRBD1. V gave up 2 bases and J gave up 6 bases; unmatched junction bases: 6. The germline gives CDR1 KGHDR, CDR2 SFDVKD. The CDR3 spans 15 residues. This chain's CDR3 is CATSDYRGGSNEQFF. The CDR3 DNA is TGTGCCACCAGTGATTACAGGGGCGGGTCCAATGAGCAGTTCTTC.

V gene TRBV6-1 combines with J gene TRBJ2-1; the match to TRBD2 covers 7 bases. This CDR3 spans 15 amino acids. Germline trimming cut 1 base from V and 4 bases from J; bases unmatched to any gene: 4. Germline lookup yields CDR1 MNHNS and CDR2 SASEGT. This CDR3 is CASSEGLALYNEQFF. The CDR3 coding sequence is TGTGCCAGCAGTGAAGGACTAGCACTTTACAATGAGCAGTTCTTC.